What follows are 14 T cell receptor beta chains derived from one specimen sequenced in a study of CD8 T cells in Susac syndrome. Reverse transcription used about 0.45 to 1 ug RNA and random hexamers. TCRdb itself ran the immunoSEQ multiplex PCR reads through MiXCR, one entry per CDR3 protein. Of 150,000 to 200,000 distinct CDR3 sequences in the sample, about 93% were seen once. Sequenced material: CD4+ T cells from PBMCs. The origin of the receptors is a human donor in good health.

The V and J genes are TRBV12-3 or TRBV12-4 and TRBJ2-6, with D possibly being TRBD2 (5 bases). This CDR3 contains 16 residues. Trimming shortened V by 6 bases and J by 3 bases, and 15 bases separated the two germline ends. The CDR3 spells CASRAGSLGGANVLTF. DNA of the CDR3: TGTGCCAGCAGGGCTGGTTCACTAGGTGGGGCCAACGTCCTGACTTTC.

The chain carries TRBV19 and TRBJ2-4, with a tentative D call TRBD1 (5 bases). CDR1 is LNHDA and CDR2 is SQIVND in the germline V gene (reference sequence). Trimming took off 8 bases at V and 0 bases at J, with 11 bases between the two ends. This CDR3 has 14 amino acids. In DNA form, the CDR3 reads TGTGCCAGTCACGACAGTCTAGCCAAAAACATTCAGTACTTC. Translation: CASHDSLAKNIQYF.

The chain uses TRBV5-1 and TRBJ2-4, with a tentative D call TRBD2 (6 bases). The V gene lost 4 bases and the J gene lost 5 bases, with 13 bases spanning the gap. The CDR3 sequence is 14 residues long. Looked up from germline, CDR1 is SGHRS and CDR2 is YFSETQ. The CDR3: CASSTGTLQNIQYF. The CDR3 DNA sequence: TGCGCCAGCAGCACCGGGACTCTACAAAACATTCAGTACTTC.

J is TRBJ1-2 and V is TRBV19; D not resolved. Trimming pared 3 bases from V and 4 bases from J, leaving 12 bases between. The germline CDR1 and CDR2 sequences are LNHDA and SQIVND (reference sequence). The CDR3 totals 14 residues. The chain's CDR3 is CASSMDQRLYGYTF. In DNA, the CDR3 is TGTGCCAGTAGTATGGATCAACGGCTCTATGGCTACACCTTC.

The chain uses TRBV6-6 and TRBJ1-5; 7 bases match TRBD1. This CDR3 contains 14 residues. From germline, CDR1 is MNHNY and CDR2 SVGAGI (reference sequence). The J segment lost 3 bases and the V segment lost 6 bases, leaving 5 bases of the junction unmatched. The DNA of the CDR3 is TGTGCCAGCAGGGCCGGGACAGACAATCAGCCCCAGCATTTT. It yields the protein CASRAGTDNQPQHF.

V and J are TRBV6-2 or TRBV6-3 and TRBJ1-6; TRBD1 matches 9 bases. The junction had 8 bases not matched to a gene; V was cut back by 11 bases and J by 6 bases. Looked up from germline, CDR1 is MNHEY and CDR2 is SVGEGT. This CDR3 contains 14 residues. CDR3 loop: CAGGQGNSNSPLHF. Here the CDR3 DNA reads TGTGCCGGCGGACAGGGGAATAGTAATTCACCCCTCCACTTT.

J is TRBJ1-5 and V is TRBV2, with a tentative D call TRBD1 (5 bases). CDR3 size: 15 residues. The germline V and J ends were trimmed by 6 bases and 6 bases, with 18 bases remaining between them. CDR1 is SNHLY and CDR2 is FYNNEI in the germline V gene. CDR3 loop: CASSLGGFGIQPQHF. CDR3 nucleotides: TGTGCCAGCAGCCTCGGGGGATTTGGCATTCAGCCCCAGCATTTT.

V gene TRBV14 combines with J gene TRBJ2-3; 8 nucleotides line up with TRBD2. J lost 2 bases, V lost 3 bases, and 4 bases had no gene match. This CDR3 comprises 15 residues. Germline loops: CDR1 SGHDN, CDR2 FVKESK. CDR3 DNA sequence: TGTGCCAGCAGCCAGCTAGCGGGTATCACAGATACGCAGTATTTT. This gives the protein CASSQLAGITDTQYF. The variable domain in full, with the rest retrieved from reference TRBV14 and TRBJ2-3, is EAGVTQFPSHSVIEKGQTVTLRCDPISGHDNLYWYRRVMGKEIKFLLHFVKESKQDESGMPNNRFLAERTGGTYSTLKVQPAELEDSGVYFCASSQLAGITDTQYFGPGTRLTVL.

The chain recombines TRBV5-1 with TRBJ1-4; no clear D. The CDR3 sequence is 13 residues long. Germline CDR1 reads SGHRS; CDR2 reads YFSETQ. V lost 2 bases to trimming and J lost 7 bases, with 9 bases between them. The CDR3 reads CASSLTFSEKLFF. The CDR3 coding sequence is TGCGCCAGCAGCTTAACGTTTTCTGAAAAACTGTTTTTT.

V and J are TRBV28 and TRBJ2-2; 7 nucleotides line up with TRBD2. V trimming: 3 bases; J trimming: 4 bases; junction bases outside the gene matches: 8. CDR3 size: 16 residues. Germline V gene sequence: CDR1 MDHEN, CDR2 SYDVKM. The CDR3 loop reads CASSLGGDSATGELFF. The CDR3 DNA reads as TGTGCCAGCAGTTTGGGGGGGGACTCGGCCACCGGGGAGCTGTTTTTT.

The chain uses TRBV10-3 and TRBJ2-3, with D tentatively TRBD2 (5 bases). This CDR3 has 13 amino acids. From germline, CDR1 is ENHRY and CDR2 SYGVKD. V was shortened by 7 bases and J by 2 bases, with 10 bases between the two germline ends. CDR3 sequence reads: CAIKTGYTDTQYF. The CDR3 DNA is TGTGCCATCAAAACGGGATACACAGATACGCAGTATTTT.

Details on this clonotype: One end of the junction varies from germline; a read error may be responsible. J is TRBJ2-3 and V is TRBV14; 8 bases are shared with TRBD2. The CDR3 length is 14 residues. Per the germline V gene, CDR1 is SGHDN and CDR2 is FVKESK. The CDR3 spells CASSQGVLAGGREF. The CDR3, as DNA: TGTGCCAGCAGCCAAGGAGTGTTGGCGGGGGGCCGGGAGTTT.

The chain couples TRBV7-2 to TRBJ2-5; TRBD1 matches 10 bases. The CDR3 has 14 amino acids. The germline gives CDR1 SGHTA, CDR2 FQGNSA. V dropped 3 bases and J dropped 5; count of bases not matched to a gene: 3. The DNA of the CDR3 is TGTGCCAGCAGCTTGAGGACAGGGGGGGAGACCCAGTACTTC. Translated, it gives CASSLRTGGETQYF.

This rearrangement joins TRBV2 to TRBJ1-3; D not certain. The CDR3 loop spans 16 amino acids. The V end was cut by 4 bases, the J end by 0 bases, with 13 bases between. CDR1 is SNHLY and CDR2 is FYNNEI in the germline V gene. The CDR3 DNA reads as TGTGCCAGCAGTGTAACGACTGTTGTCTCTGGAAACACCATATATTTT. The encoded protein is CASSVTTVVSGNTIYF. The full variable domain, rest sourced from reference TRBV2 and TRBJ1-3, is EPEVTQTPSHQVTQMGQEVILRCVPISNHLYFYWYRQILGQKVEFLVSFYNNEISEKSEIFDDQFSVERPDGSNFTLKIRSTKLEDSAMYFCASSVTTVVSGNTIYFGEGSWLTVV.